These 2 T cell receptor beta chains came from one sample sequenced in a study of identical twins. In TCRdb, the 5' RACE reads were re-called with MiXCR into one record per CDR3 protein. The data hold 400,000 to 500,000 distinct CDR3 sequences, with less than 20% observed a single time. The sample taken for sequencing was naive T cells sorted from blood. The source is a man aged 45 to 65 in good health.

This clonotype turned up a few times. This chain links TRBV7-2 with TRBJ1-5; D gene ambiguous. The germline V and J ends were trimmed by 1 base and 5 bases, with 9 bases remaining between them. CDR1 is SGHTA, CDR2 FQGNSA, per germline. This CDR3 has 14 amino acids. The CDR3 loop reads CASSLELADQPQHF. As DNA, the CDR3 is TGTGCCAGCAGCTTAGAGTTGGCGGATCAGCCCCAGCATTTT.

For the CDR3, the DNA is TGTGCCAGCTCACCAGTGGGGAGCTCCTACAATGAGCAGTTCTTC. Amino acids: CASSPVGSSYNEQFF. The chain recombines TRBV18 with TRBJ2-1; TRBD2 might be the D (5 bases). V lost 2 bases to trimming and J lost 0 bases, with 8 bases between them. Germline V CDR1 and CDR2: KGHSH, LQKENI. This CDR3 is built from 15 residues. Supplemented by reference TRBV18 and TRBJ2-1, the full variable domain reads NAGVMQNPRHLVRRRGQEARLRCSPMKGHSHVYWYRQLPEEGLKFMVYLQKENIIDESGMPKERFSAEFPKEGPSILRIQQVVRGDSAAYFCASSPVGSSYNEQFFGPGTRLTVL.